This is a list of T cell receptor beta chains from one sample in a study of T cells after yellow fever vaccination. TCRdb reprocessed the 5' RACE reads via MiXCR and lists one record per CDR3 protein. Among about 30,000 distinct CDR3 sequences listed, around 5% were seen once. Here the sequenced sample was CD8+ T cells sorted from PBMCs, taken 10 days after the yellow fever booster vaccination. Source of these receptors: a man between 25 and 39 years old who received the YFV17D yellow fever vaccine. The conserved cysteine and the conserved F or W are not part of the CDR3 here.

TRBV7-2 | ASPWAAGALTDTQY
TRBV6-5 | ASSYSVVTQETQY
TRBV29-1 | SVAERSNSPLH
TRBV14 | ASSQWGIGADEQF
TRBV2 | ASSDPGLRAQY
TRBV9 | ASSSGGALSIGTEAF
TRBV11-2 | ASSPTREGPYEQY
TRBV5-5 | ARSSGTGGQPQH
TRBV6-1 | ASSAGTSFTEQF
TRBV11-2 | ASSLVPSGSYNEQF
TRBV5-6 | ASSQTSYEQY
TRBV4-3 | ASSQDGVGSGANVLT
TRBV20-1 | SAHGGGRSYEQY
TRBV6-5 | ASSYSAGDGETQY
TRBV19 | ASSPSPANYGYT
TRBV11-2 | AGSGGVGEQY
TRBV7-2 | ASSSVAGGHEQY
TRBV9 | ASSGGGSSYEQY
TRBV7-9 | ATGTGGEKLF
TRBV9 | ASSPSLAAHEQY
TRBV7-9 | ASRLFEGPPKGETQY
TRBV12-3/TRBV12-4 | ASGGTDAAEQY
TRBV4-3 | ASSQRWDQETQY
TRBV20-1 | SASEVSSYEQY
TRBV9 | ASSGGVGEQF